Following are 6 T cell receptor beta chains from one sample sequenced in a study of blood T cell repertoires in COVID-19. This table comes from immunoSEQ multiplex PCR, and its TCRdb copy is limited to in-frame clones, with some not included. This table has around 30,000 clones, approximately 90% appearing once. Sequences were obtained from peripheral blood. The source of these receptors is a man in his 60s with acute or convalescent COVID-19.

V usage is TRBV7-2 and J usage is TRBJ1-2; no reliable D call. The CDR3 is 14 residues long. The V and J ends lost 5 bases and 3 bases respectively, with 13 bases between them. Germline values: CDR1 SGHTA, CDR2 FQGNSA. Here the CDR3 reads CASSPIPLDYGYTF. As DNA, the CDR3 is TGTGCCAGCAGCCCGATCCCACTCGACTATGGCTACACCTTC. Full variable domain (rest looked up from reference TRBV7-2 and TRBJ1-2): GAGVSQSPSNKVTEKGKDVELRCDPISGHTALYWYRQSLGQGLEFLIYFQGNSAPDKSGLPSDRFSAERTGGSVSTLTIQRTQQEDSAVYLCASSPIPLDYGYTFGSGTRLTVV.

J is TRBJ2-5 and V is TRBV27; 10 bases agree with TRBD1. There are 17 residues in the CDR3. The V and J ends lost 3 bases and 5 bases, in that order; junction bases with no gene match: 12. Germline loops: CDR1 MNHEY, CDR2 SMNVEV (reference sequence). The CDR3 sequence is CASSFVRGTGVGETQYF. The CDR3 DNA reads TGTGCCAGCAGTTTTGTTAGAGGGACAGGGGTGGGGGAGACCCAGTACTTC.

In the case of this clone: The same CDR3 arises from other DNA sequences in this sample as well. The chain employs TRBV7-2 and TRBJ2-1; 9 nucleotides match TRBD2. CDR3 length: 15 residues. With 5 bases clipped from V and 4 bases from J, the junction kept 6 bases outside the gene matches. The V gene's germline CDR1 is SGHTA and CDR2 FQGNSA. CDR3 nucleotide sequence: TGTGCCAGCAGCCCACTAGCGGGTCCTTACAATGAGCAGTTCTTC. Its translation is CASSPLAGPYNEQFF.

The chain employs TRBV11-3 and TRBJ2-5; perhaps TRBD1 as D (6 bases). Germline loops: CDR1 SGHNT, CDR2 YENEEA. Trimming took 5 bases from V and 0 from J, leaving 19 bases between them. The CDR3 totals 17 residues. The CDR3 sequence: CASSPSWGGGHQETQYF. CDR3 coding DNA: TGTGCCAGCAGCCCATCATGGGGTGGGGGCCACCAAGAGACCCAGTACTTC.

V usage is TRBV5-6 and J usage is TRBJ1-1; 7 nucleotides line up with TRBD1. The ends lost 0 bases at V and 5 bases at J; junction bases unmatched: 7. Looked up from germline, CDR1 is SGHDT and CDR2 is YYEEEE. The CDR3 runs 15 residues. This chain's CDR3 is CASSLAQGVGTEAFF. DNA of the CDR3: TGTGCCAGCAGCTTGGCGCAGGGGGTAGGAACTGAAGCTTTCTTT.

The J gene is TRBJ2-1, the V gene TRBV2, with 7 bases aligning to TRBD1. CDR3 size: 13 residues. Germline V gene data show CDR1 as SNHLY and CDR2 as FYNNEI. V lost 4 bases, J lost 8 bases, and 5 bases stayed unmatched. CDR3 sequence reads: CASSGQGIHEQFF. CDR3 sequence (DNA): TGTGCCAGCAGTGGACAGGGAATACATGAGCAGTTCTTC.